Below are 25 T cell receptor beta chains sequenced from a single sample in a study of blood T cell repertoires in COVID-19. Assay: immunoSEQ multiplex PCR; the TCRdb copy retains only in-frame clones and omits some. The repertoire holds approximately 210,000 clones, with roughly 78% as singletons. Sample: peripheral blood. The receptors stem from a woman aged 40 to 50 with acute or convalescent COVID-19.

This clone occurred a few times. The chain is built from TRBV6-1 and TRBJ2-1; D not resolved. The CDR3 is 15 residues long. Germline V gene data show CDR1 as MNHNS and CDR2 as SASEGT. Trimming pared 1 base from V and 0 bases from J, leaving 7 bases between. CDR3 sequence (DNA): TGTGCCAGCAGTGAAGAGCAAAGCTCCTACAATGAGCAGTTCTTC. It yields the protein CASSEEQSSYNEQFF.

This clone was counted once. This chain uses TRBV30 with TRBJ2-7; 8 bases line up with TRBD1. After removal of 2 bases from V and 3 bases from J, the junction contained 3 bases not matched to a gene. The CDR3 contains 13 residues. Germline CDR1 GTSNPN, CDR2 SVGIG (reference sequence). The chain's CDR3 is CAWSPGGRYEQYF. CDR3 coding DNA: TGTGCCTGGAGTCCAGGGGGCCGCTACGAGCAGTACTTC.

The CDR3 region has the DNA TGCAGCGTTGACCCCCAGGGCGCTGGAAACACCATATATTTT. This translates into CSVDPQGAGNTIYF. V gene TRBV29-1 combines with J gene TRBJ1-3; possible D gene TRBD1, 5 bases. The germline CDR1 and CDR2 sequences are SQVTM and ANQGSEA. The ends were cut back, 3 bases at V and 2 bases at J, with 11 bases in the middle. The CDR3 has 14 amino acids.

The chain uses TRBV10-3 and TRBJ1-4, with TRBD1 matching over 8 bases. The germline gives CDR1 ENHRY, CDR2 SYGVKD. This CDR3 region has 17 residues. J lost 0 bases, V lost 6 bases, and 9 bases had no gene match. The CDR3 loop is CAISQDRVGATNEKLFF. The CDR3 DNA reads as TGTGCCATCAGCCAGGACAGGGTGGGGGCAACTAATGAAAAACTGTTTTTT.

The CDR3 reads CASTGRDRGYEQYF. Written as DNA, the CDR3 is TGTGCCAGCACAGGAAGGGACAGGGGCTACGAGCAGTACTTC. The chain joins TRBV5-5 to TRBJ2-7, with 10 bases matching TRBD1. The CDR3 totals 14 residues. V was clipped by 6 bases and J by 3 bases; unmatched bases: 6. Germline V gene data show CDR1 as SGHKS and CDR2 as YYEKEE (reference sequence).

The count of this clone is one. CDR3 in amino acids: CASSPLESSSTDTQYF. The CDR3 DNA follows: TGTGCCAGCAGCCCCCTTGAGTCTTCTAGCACAGATACGCAGTATTTT. This rearrangement joins TRBV11-2 to TRBJ2-3; D is ambiguous. Germline values: CDR1 SGHAT, CDR2 FQNNGV. V lost 5 bases, J lost 0 bases, and 15 bases lay in between. There are 16 residues in the CDR3.

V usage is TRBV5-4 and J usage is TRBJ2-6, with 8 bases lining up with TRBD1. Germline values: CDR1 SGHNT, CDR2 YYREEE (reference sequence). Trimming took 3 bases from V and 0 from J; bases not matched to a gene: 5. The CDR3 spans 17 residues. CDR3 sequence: CASSSGQVSSGANVLTF. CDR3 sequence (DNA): TGTGCCAGCAGCTCGGGACAGGTGAGCTCTGGGGCCAACGTCCTGACTTTC.

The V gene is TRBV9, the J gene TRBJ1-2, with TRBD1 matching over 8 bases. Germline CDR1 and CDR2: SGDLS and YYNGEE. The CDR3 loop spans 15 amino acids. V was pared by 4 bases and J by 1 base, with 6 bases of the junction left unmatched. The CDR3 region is CASSPRDRFNYGYTF. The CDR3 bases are TGTGCCAGCAGCCCCCGGGACAGGTTTAACTATGGCTACACCTTC.

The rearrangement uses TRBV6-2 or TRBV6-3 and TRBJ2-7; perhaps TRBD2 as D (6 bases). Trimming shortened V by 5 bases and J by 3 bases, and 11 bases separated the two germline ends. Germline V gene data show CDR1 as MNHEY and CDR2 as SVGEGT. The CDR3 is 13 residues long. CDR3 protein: CASSLPGDYEQYF. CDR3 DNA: TGTGCCAGCAGTCTGCCGGGAGACTACGAGCAGTACTTC.

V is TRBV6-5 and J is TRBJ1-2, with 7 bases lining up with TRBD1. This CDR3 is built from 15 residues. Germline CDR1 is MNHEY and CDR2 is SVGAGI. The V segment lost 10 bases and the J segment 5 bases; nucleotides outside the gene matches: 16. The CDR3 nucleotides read TGTGCCACCGTGGGGATGACAGGGCAAAAATATGGCTACACCTTC. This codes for CATVGMTGQKYGYTF.

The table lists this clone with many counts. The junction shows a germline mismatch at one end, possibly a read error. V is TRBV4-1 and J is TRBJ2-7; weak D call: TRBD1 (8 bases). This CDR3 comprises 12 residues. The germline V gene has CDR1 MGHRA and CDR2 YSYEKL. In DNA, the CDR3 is TGCGCCAGCAGCCGGGGGGAGGGACAGGTCCTCTTC. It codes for CASSRGEGQVLF.

The CDR3 here is CASRTTSGGTEEQYF. The DNA for the CDR3 is TGTGCCAGCAGGACAACTAGCGGCGGGACGGAAGAGCAGTACTTC. The gene calls are TRBV11-2 and TRBJ2-7, with 8 bases that match TRBD2. This CDR3 spans 15 amino acids. Per germline, CDR1 SGHAT and CDR2 FQNNGV. V shed 6 bases and J 7 bases; nucleotides not matched to a gene: 14.

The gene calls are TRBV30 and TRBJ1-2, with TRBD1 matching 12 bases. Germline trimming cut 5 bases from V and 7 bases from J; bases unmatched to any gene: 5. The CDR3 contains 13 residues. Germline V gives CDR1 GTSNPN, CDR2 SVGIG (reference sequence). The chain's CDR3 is CAWDGTGGFGYTF. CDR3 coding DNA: TGTGCCTGGGACGGGACAGGGGGCTTTGGCTACACCTTC.

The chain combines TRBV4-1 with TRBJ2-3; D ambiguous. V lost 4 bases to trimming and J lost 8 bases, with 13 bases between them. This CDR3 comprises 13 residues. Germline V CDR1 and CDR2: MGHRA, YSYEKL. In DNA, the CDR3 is TGCGCCAGCAGCCCCCACAGTTTAGGTACGCAGTATTTT. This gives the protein CASSPHSLGTQYF.

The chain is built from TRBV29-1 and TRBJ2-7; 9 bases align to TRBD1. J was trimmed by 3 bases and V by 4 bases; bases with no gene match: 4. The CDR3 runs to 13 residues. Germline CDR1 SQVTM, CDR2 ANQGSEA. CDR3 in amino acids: CSVVETGGYEQYF. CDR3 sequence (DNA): TGCAGCGTTGTAGAGACAGGGGGCTACGAGCAGTACTTC.

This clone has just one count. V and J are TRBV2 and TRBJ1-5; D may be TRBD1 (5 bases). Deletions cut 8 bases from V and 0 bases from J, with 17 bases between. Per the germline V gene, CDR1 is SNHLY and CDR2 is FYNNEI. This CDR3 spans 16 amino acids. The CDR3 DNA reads TGTGCCAGCCTAAACCGACAGAAATATAGCAATCAGCCCCAGCATTTT. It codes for CASLNRQKYSNQPQHF.

The CDR3 sequence: CAWSVLTGRRSGNTIYF. The CDR3 coding sequence is TGTGCCTGGAGTGTATTGACAGGGAGACGCTCTGGAAACACCATATATTTT. The rearrangement joins TRBV30 to TRBJ1-3, with TRBD1 matching over 7 bases. Germline V gene data show CDR1 as GTSNPN and CDR2 as SVGIG (reference sequence). CDR3 length equals 17 residues. The V and J ends lost 0 bases and 0 bases, in that order; junction bases with no gene match: 8.

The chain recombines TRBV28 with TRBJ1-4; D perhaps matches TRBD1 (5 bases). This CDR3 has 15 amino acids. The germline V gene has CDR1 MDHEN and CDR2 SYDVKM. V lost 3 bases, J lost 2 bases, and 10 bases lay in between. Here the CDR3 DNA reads TGTGCCAGCAGTTTCGGGGGGGTCACTAATGAAAAACTGTTTTTT. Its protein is CASSFGGVTNEKLFF.

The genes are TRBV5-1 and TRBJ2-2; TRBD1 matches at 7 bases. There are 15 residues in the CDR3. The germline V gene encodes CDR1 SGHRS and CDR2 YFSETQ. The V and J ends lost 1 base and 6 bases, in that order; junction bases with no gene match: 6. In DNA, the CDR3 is TGCGCCAGCAGCTTGCTTCAGGGGGATGCCGGGGAGCTGTTTTTT. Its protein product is CASSLLQGDAGELFF. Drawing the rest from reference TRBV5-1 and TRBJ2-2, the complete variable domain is KAGVTQTPRYLIKTRGQQVTLSCSPISGHRSVSWYQQTPGQGLQFLFEYFSETQRNKGNFPGRFSGRQFSNSRSEMNVSTLELGDSALYLCASSLLQGDAGELFFGEGSRLTVL.

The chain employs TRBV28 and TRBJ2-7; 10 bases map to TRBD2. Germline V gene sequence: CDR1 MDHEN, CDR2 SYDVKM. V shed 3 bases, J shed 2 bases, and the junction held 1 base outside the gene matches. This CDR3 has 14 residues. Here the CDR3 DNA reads TGTGCCAGCAGTTTCAGCGGGAGGGCCTACGAGCAGTACTTC. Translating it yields CASSFSGRAYEQYF. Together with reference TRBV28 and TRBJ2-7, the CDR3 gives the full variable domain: DVKVTQSSRYLVKRTGEKVFLECVQDMDHENMFWYRQDPGLGLRLIYFSYDVKMKEKGDIPEGYSVSREKKERFSLILESASTNQTSMYLCASSFSGRAYEQYFGPGTRLTVT.

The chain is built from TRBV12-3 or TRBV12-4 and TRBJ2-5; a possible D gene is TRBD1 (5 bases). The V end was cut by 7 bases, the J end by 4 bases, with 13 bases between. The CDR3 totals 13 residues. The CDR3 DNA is TGTGCCAGCACCCTCAATAGGGGAGAGACCCAGTACTTC. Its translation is CASTLNRGETQYF.

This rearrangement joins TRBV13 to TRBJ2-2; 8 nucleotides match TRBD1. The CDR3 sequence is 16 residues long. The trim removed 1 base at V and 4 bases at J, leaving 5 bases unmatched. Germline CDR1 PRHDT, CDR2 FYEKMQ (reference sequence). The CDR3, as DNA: TGTGCCAGCAGCTTAGTCAGGGGGCCCGGCACCGGGGAGCTGTTTTTT. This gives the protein CASSLVRGPGTGELFF.

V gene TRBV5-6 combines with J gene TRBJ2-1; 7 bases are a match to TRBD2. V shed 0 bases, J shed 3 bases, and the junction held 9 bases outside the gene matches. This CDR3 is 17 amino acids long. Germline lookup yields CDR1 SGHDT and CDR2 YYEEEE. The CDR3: CASSLGMGASGYNEQFF. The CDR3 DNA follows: TGTGCCAGCAGCTTGGGTATGGGCGCTAGCGGCTACAATGAGCAGTTCTTC.

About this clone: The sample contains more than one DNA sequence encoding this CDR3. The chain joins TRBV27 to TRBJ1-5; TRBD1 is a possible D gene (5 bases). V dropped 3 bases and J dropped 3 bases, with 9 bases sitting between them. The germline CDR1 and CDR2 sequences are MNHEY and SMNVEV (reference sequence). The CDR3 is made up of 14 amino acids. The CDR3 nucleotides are TGTGCCAGCAGTTTCTCAGGGAACAATCAGCCCCAGCATTTT. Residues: CASSFSGNNQPQHF.

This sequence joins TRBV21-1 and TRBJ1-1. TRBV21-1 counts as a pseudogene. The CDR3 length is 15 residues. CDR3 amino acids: CASSKGRGMNTEAFF. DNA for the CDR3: TGTGCCAGCAGCAAAGGGCGGGGAATGAACACTGAAGCTTTCTTT.